Listed below are T cell receptor beta chains from one sample, sequenced in a study of low-dose radiotherapy and immunotherapy resistance in tumors. One entry per CDR3 protein, called by TCRdb with MiXCR from the reads. The table has almost 45,000 distinct CDR3 sequences, around a quarter seen once. The sequences come from PBMCs, collected after low-dose radiotherapy plus immunotherapy. The origin of the receptors is a male donor with prostate cancer. Each CDR3 is given with its conserved first and last residue. D genes are given only for firm matches. The size field is filled for only some rows; it gives once, few, many or a size class.

cdr3_aa cdr3_nt cdr3_length v_call clone_size j_call d_call
CASSYVTIYEQYF TGTGCCAGCAGTTACGTTACGATCTACGAGCAGTACTTC 13 TRBV6-2/TRBV6-3 many TRBJ2-7 .
CASSSWDRAEQYF TGTGCCAGCAGTTCATGGGACAGGGCTGAGCAGTACTTC 13 TRBV27 few TRBJ2-7 TRBD1
CATSDLAGGSYTQYF TGTGCCACCAGTGATTTAGCGGGAGGAAGCTATACGCAGTATTTT 15 TRBV24-1 few TRBJ2-3 TRBD2
CASRSNSEAFF TGTGCCAGCAGGTCCAACTCTGAAGCTTTCTTT 11 TRBV27 many TRBJ1-1 .
CASSLGRTRSYNEQFF TGTGCCAGCAGCTTAGGAAGGACACGTTCCTACAATGAGCAGTTCTTC 16 TRBV7-8 many TRBJ2-1 .
CASSVATTDTQYF TGTGCCAGCAGTGTTGCGACCACAGATACGCAGTATTTT 13 TRBV2 many TRBJ2-3 .
CASSGLAGGPDEQFF TGTGCCAGCAGTGGACTAGCGGGAGGGCCCGATGAGCAGTTCTTC 15 TRBV28 . TRBJ2-1 TRBD2
CASSLFQGNGYTF TGTGCCAGCAGCTTATTCCAGGGGAATGGCTACACCTTC 13 TRBV7-9 many TRBJ1-2 .
CASSEATTQYF TGTGCCAGCAGTGAAGCAACTACGCAGTATTTT 11 TRBV6-1 many TRBJ2-3 .
CASSQSRRGDSGNTIYF TGCGCCAGCAGTCAATCGAGAAGGGGGGACTCTGGAAACACCATATATTTT 17 TRBV23-1 many TRBJ1-3 .
CASSYLFSGSSSYNEQFF TGTGCCAGCAGTTACTTGTTTAGCGGGAGTAGCTCCTACAATGAGCAGTTCTTC 18 TRBV6-6 many TRBJ2-1 TRBD2
CASSIHAGGDGYTF TGTGCCAGTAGTATACATGCCGGGGGCGATGGCTACACCTTC 14 TRBV19 many TRBJ1-2 .
CASRLRLTGGDNEQFF TGTGCCAGCAGGTTACGCCTTACGGGGGGGGACAATGAGCAGTTCTTC 16 TRBV28 many TRBJ2-1 TRBD2
CSVEGTGSGGYTF TGCAGCGTTGAAGGCACAGGGTCGGGTGGCTACACCTTC 13 TRBV29-1 many TRBJ1-2 .
CASSLAGGHGELFF TGTGCCAGCAGCTTAGCGGGAGGGCACGGGGAGCTGTTTTTT 14 TRBV6-5 medium-sized TRBJ2-2 TRBD2
CASSQEGLSYNEQFF TGTGCCAGCAGCCAAGAAGGATTATCCTACAATGAGCAGTTCTTC 15 TRBV3-1 many TRBJ2-1 .
CAITTGNSPLHF TGTGCCATCACGACAGGGAATTCACCCCTCCACTTT 12 TRBV10-3 many TRBJ1-6 TRBD1
CATSRDFDRLYEQYF TGTGCCACCAGCAGAGATTTCGACAGGTTATACGAGCAGTACTTC 15 TRBV15 many TRBJ2-7 .
CASQTTAGHRAQYF TGTGCCAGCCAGACGACGGCGGGCCACCGAGCGCAGTATTTT 14 TRBV25-1 many TRBJ2-3 .
CAIGPGTSGKETQYF TGTGCCATCGGACCCGGGACTAGCGGGAAAGAGACCCAGTACTTC 15 TRBV10-3 many TRBJ2-5 TRBD2
CASKLRGGADTQYF TGTGCCAGCAAACTGAGGGGAGGGGCAGATACGCAGTATTTT 14 TRBV3-1 many TRBJ2-3 TRBD2
CASDAPGGEQYF TGTGCCAGCGACGCCCCAGGCGGCGAGCAGTACTTC 12 TRBV3-1 many TRBJ2-7 .
CAISDPTLSYNEQFF TGTGCCATCAGTGACCCTACCTTATCCTACAATGAGCAGTTCTTC 15 TRBV10-3 many TRBJ2-1 .
CASSERGYSNQPQHF TGTGCCAGCAGTGAAAGAGGGTATAGCAATCAGCCCCAGCATTTT 15 TRBV2 . TRBJ1-5 .
CASSHRGLRTTNEKLFF TGTGCCAGCAGCCACCGGGGCCTAAGGACTACTAATGAAAAACTGTTTTTT 17 TRBV14 many TRBJ1-4 .
CASSFFDEQYF TGTGCCAGCAGCTTTTTCGACGAGCAGTACTTC 11 TRBV7-9 many TRBJ2-7 .
CASSTGDRKETQYF TGTGCCAGTAGTACCGGCGACAGAAAAGAGACCCAGTACTTC 14 TRBV19 . TRBJ2-5 .
CASSGEGIQPQHF TGTGCCAGCAGTGGGGAGGGAATCCAGCCCCAGCATTTT 13 TRBV2 few TRBJ1-5 .
CASSLLDYSYEQYF TGTGCCAGTAGTCTGTTGGACTACTCCTACGAGCAGTACTTC 14 TRBV2 . TRBJ2-7 .
CASSLKGYRNTGELFF TGTGCCAGCAGTCTAAAGGGGTATCGGAACACCGGGGAGCTGTTTTTT 16 TRBV2 . TRBJ2-2 .
CASSYVGGPNYGYTF TGTGCCAGCAGTTACGTCGGGGGACCTAACTATGGCTACACCTTC 15 TRBV6-8 many TRBJ1-2 .
CASSVEIAGDEQFF TGTGCCAGCAGCGTAGAGATAGCGGGGGATGAGCAGTTCTTC 14 TRBV9 many TRBJ2-1 TRBD2
CASLLDGGETQYF TGTGCCAGCCTACTGGACGGGGGCGAGACCCAGTACTTC 13 TRBV6-1 medium-sized TRBJ2-5 .
CSARSDRGSYEQYF TGCAGTGCTAGATCGGACAGGGGTTCCTACGAGCAGTACTTC 14 TRBV20-1 . TRBJ2-7 TRBD1